The 3 T cell receptor beta chains reported below all come from one sample, sequenced in a study of blood T cell repertoires in COVID-19. Method: immunoSEQ multiplex PCR; TCRdb's copy keeps in-frame clones and lacks some. The table records 110,000 to 150,000 clones, 85% to 90% of them present only once. The sample comprised peripheral blood. The receptors were sampled from an older woman with acute or convalescent COVID-19.

V usage is TRBV2 and J usage is TRBJ2-3; 9 nucleotides align to TRBD2. This CDR3 spans 18 amino acids. Germline CDR1 reads SNHLY; CDR2 reads FYNNEI. The V and J ends lost 10 bases and 4 bases, in that order; junction bases with no gene match: 21. The CDR3 loop reads CAIPKPRGGAHVADTQYF. For the CDR3, the DNA is TGTGCCATCCCTAAACCCCGCGGGGGGGCCCATGTTGCAGATACGCAGTATTTT.

V gene TRBV12-3 or TRBV12-4 combines with J gene TRBJ2-3, with D possibly TRBD1 on 5 matching bases. V shed 7 bases and J shed 3 bases, with 5 bases lying between them. CDR3 length: 11 amino acids. The CDR3 region is CASTGTDTQYF. CDR3 in DNA: TGTGCCAGCACAGGGACAGATACGCAGTATTTT.

This chain joins TRBV2 and TRBJ1-1; TRBD1 matches at 8 bases. CDR1 and CDR2 from the germline V gene are SNHLY and FYNNEI. With 3 bases clipped from V and 11 bases from J, the junction kept 11 bases outside the gene matches. The CDR3 contains 14 residues. The DNA of the CDR3 is TGTGCCAGCAGTGATATCGGACAGGGTGTGCAGGCTTTCTTT. It codes for CASSDIGQGVQAFF.